This TCR beta chain was sequenced for a study of Ad26.COV2.S vaccination and SARS-CoV-2 variants. Treatment noted: some 19 received Ad26.COV2.S at low or high dose, single or two shots; 5 received placebo; per-sample allocation not given. Vaccine and placebo recipients were sampled on day 63 after the first injection. The CDR3 contains 15 residues. Germline trimming cut 2 bases from V and 0 bases from J; bases unmatched to any gene: 4. CDR1 and CDR2 from the germline V gene are SGHDT and YYEEEE. Method: immunoSEQ multiplex PCR; TCRdb's copy keeps in-frame clones and lacks some. The sample has about 350,000 clones, about 85% seen once; the top ten hold about 3.3%.

This clonotype was sampled from a person aged 18-60 years who received the Ad26.COV2.S COVID-19 vaccine or a placebo. Sequenced here: peripheral blood, sampled in a trial of Ad26.COV2.S vaccine versus placebo. The J gene is TRBJ1-1, the V gene TRBV5-6; TRBD1 aligns across 7 bases. The CDR3 is CASSFYRGMNTEAFF. The CDR3 coding sequence is TGTGCCAGCAGCTTTTACAGGGGTATGAACACTGAAGCTTTCTTT.